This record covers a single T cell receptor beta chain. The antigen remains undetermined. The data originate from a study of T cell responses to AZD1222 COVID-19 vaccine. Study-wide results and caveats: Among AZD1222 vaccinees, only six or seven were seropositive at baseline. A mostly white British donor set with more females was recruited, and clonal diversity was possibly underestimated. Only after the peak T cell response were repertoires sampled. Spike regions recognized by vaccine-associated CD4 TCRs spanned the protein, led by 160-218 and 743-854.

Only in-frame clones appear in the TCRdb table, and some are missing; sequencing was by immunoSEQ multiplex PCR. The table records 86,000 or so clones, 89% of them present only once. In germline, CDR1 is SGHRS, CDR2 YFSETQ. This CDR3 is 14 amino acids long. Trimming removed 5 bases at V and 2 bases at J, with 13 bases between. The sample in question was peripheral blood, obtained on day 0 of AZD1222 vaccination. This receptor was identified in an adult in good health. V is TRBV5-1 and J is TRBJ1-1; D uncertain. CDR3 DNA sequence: TGCGCCAGCAGTTTGACACGGCCTAACACTGAAGCTTTCTTT. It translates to CASSLTRPNTEAFF.